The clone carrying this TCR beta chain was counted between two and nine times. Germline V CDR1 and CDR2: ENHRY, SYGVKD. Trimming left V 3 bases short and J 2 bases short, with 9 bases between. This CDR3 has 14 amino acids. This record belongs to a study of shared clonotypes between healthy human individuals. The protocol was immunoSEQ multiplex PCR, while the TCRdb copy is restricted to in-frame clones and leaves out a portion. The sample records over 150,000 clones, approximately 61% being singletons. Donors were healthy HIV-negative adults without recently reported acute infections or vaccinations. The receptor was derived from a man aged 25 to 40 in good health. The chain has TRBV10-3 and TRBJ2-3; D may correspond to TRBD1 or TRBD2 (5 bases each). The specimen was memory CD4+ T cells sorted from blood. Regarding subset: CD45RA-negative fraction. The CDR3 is CAISDTGTTDTQYF. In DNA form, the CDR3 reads TGTGCCATCAGTGACACGGGGACCACAGATACGCAGTATTTT.